This is a list of T cell receptor beta chains from one sample in a study of circulating and synovial CD4+ cells in juvenile arthritis. Here immunoSEQ multiplex PCR was the method, and the copy in TCRdb shows in-frame clones only, minus some. The sample holds about 32,000 clones; around 96% are singletons and the top ten take 0.68%. Source material: CD4+ T cells from blood. The receptors originated from a human donor with juvenile idiopathic arthritis. The CDR3 runs from the conserved cysteine through the conserved F or W. A D gene is named only where the DNA matches it firmly. A clone size is listed for some rows: how often the clone was seen (once, few, many), or a class if it is expanded.

v_gene,abundance,d_gene,j_gene,CDR3nt,CDR3aa
TRBV25-1,.,.,TRBJ1-3,TGTGCCAGCAGTGCGTACAGGGCCGATGGAAACACCATATATTTT,CASSAYRADGNTIYF
TRBV2,.,TRBD2,TRBJ2-3,TGTGCCAGCAGTGGCCTAGCGGGAGTGGGGGATACGCAGTATTTT,CASSGLAGVGDTQYF
TRBV11-3,.,TRBD2,TRBJ2-7,TGTGCCAGCAGCTTCGTGATTCGAGCGGGAGGGCACGGCCTCGAGCAGTACTTC,CASSFVIRAGGHGLEQYF
TRBV18,.,TRBD2,TRBJ2-3,TGTGCCAGCTCACCGCCGACTAGCGGGGGGGCAGATACGCAGTATTTT,CASSPPTSGGADTQYF
TRBV6-1,.,TRBD1,TRBJ1-2,TGTGCCAGCAGTCTCACGGGACAGGGGACCTATGGCTACACCTTC,CASSLTGQGTYGYTF
TRBV5-1,once,.,TRBJ2-2,TGCGCCAGCAGCTTGGAGGCGGCTACAAGCGGGGAGCTGTTTTTT,CASSLEAATSGELFF
TRBV5-1,once,.,TRBJ2-5,TGCGCCAGCAGCCGGTGGGCAGGCCACCAAGAGACCCAGTACTTC,CASSRWAGHQETQYF
TRBV19,.,.,TRBJ1-5,TGTGCCAGTAGCCCGGGGGGGGATCAGCCCCAGCATTTT,CASSPGGDQPQHF
TRBV19,.,.,TRBJ2-3,TGTGCCAGTAGTATATCTGGAGGCCCCCTTCCTAGCACAGATACGCAGTATTTT,CASSISGGPLPSTDTQYF
TRBV19,.,TRBD1,TRBJ2-3,TGTGCCAGTAGTATTGCCCTGACAGGGTCCCCAGATACGCAGTATTTT,CASSIALTGSPDTQYF
TRBV5-6,.,TRBD2,TRBJ2-3,TGTGCCAGCAGCTGGAGGGGTCTAGCGGGGGGTGGAACAGATACGCAGTATTTT,CASSWRGLAGGGTDTQYF
TRBV7-3,.,.,TRBJ1-6,TGTGCCAGCAGTTCCGACAGCTCCTATAATTCCCCCCTCCACTTT,CASSSDSSYNSPLHF
TRBV29-1,.,.,TRBJ1-2,TGCAGCGCTGCCCTCGGGGGGGGTGGCTACACCTTC,CSAALGGGGYTF
TRBV6-5,.,.,TRBJ2-7,TGTGCCAGCAGTTACTCGATCGCGGTCTCCTACGAGCAGTACTTC,CASSYSIAVSYEQYF
TRBV11-2,.,TRBD2,TRBJ2-1,TGTGCCAGCAGCCCGCAGACGGGACTAGCGGGGGGCAATGAGCAGTTCTTC,CASSPQTGLAGGNEQFF
TRBV2,.,.,TRBJ1-2,TGTGCCAGCAGTGAGAGGGTTTCTGATAACTATGGCTACACCTTC,CASSERVSDNYGYTF